This T cell receptor beta chain emerged from a study of cytomegalovirus exposure and HLA in healthy donors (TCRdb year 2017). As for the study more broadly: In an earlier analysis of 587 of the donors, less than 350 Gb of sequence data and 117 million unique TCR beta sequences from about 180 million T cells were reported. An early release that covered several hundred HLA-typed donors contained around 300 gigabases of sequencing data and tens of millions of unique TCR sequences. The genetic ancestry cluster associated with self-reported Caucasian donors included roughly four fifths of the approximately 410 genotyped donors. The study aimed to test whether cataloging public T cell receptors could reveal signatures of past pathogen exposure. The T cell repertoires of around 730 subjects were profiled by immunosequencing and related to cytomegalovirus serostatus. In addition to the first cohort of around 670 subjects, a separate validation cohort of 120 different subjects was used. The study combined high-throughput TCR immunosequencing, statistical association of individual TCRs with disease status, and machine learning to predict cytomegalovirus infection status. In a later analysis, previously published TCR beta repertoires from 666 donors were re-analyzed and high-resolution HLA genotyping was added so that TCR occurrence patterns could be studied. The later analysis used no new phenotypic data to find candidate immune exposures, relying instead on TCR beta sequences and their occurrence across donors. An earlier analysis of roughly 600 of the donors used high-throughput TCR beta sequencing to judge whether each TCR beta V gene segment behaved as functional or pseudogenic. Donor age, sex, ethnicity and CMV serostatus were compiled together with the repertoire data. A later genetic analysis used genome-wide SNP genotypes for about 60% of the roughly 700 donors, treating that subset as a discovery cohort. All discovery cohort repertoires had been generated on a single sequencing platform. HLA typing covered class I and class II loci at four-digit resolution. The number of typed donors differed by locus: roughly 620-640 for A, B, C, DRB1 and DQB1; 522 for DQA1; fewer than 610 for DPA1; and some 470 for DPB1. Several DR-DQ haplotypes were handled as single units for association and clustering because linkage in the cohort was strong. On average, over 200,000 unique TCR beta nucleotide sequences were sequenced per donor among 350 to 400 genotyped donors of the cohort, with approximately 18% of those sequences being non-productive.

The CDR3, cysteine through phenylalanine, is 14 amino acids long. The kept DNA is CDR3 alone, 42 bases in frame from the first base. Compared with germline, V lacks 4 bases and J lacks 5 bases; bases without a gene match: 4. The germline V gene sets CDR1 to SGHVS and CDR2 to FQNEAQ. Comment on this clone: It has no known antigen specificity. Qualities for individual bases were not recorded, and no much larger clone is one base off.

The method was the immunoSEQ multiplex PCR assay. For the multiplex PCR, a mixture combining 60 forward primers for TCR Vbeta segments and 13 reverse primers for TCR Jbeta segments was used. The CDR3 region of rearranged TCR beta genes was amplified from genomic DNA with a multiplex PCR assay. The Illumina HiSeq System was used to sequence the amplified TCR beta libraries as 87-base-pair reads. The original pipeline was this. In a later analysis, 70 million to 95 million unique TCR beta chains were counted across the 650 to 700 repertoires, and approximately 9.9 million of these chains were shared by at least two donors. Raw reads were error-corrected and collapsed into unique sequences with a nearest-neighbor algorithm that merged closely related sequences to remove PCR and sequencing errors. Alignment of CDR3 sequences to IMGT reference sequences was used to assign V, D and J gene segments. For a sequence to be retained, a match of at least six nucleotides to both a V gene segment and a J gene segment was required. Rearrangements were classified as productive when the CDR3 lacked stop codons and remained in frame with V and J, and all other rearrangements were classified as non-productive. CDR3 was defined by IMGT convention, running from the second conserved V-encoded cysteine to the conserved J-encoded phenylalanine. In an earlier analysis of 587 of the donors, sequences lacking an unambiguous match to a single V gene segment were excluded. In an earlier analysis of approximately 610 of the donors, V segments were called functional above 56.7% productive rearrangements and were called segregating when the between-donor standard deviation exceeded 5%. A statistical classification framework was built for diagnosing cytomegalovirus status from the catalog of TCR beta chain sequences. In a later analysis, TCR nucleotide sequences were compared against IMGT/GENE-DB human TR gene sequences so that V and J genes could be assigned. The TCRdist pipeline was used in a later analysis to assign CDR3 sequences and most-parsimonious VDJ recombination scenarios. In a later analysis, every TCR beta chain was defined by the combination of its CDR3 amino acid sequence and its V-gene family, and reads without a unique V-gene family were dropped. In a later analysis, 450 to 600 highly shared, low-generation-probability nucleotide sequences were removed to address suspected cross-contamination and a sequencing artifact. A later analysis calculated a clonal expansion index for each public chain from normalized within-repertoire ranks of inferred template counts. Generation probabilities in a later analysis came from a VDJ recombination model fitted to out-of-frame rearrangements, and those results were checked against IGoR. In a later analysis, hypergeometric tests were used to score TCR-TCR, TCR-HLA and TCR-CMV co-occurrence, with a repertoire-size bias correction applied to TCR pairs. In a later analysis, false discovery rates were estimated by permuting HLA or CMV assignments 20 times. In a later analysis, co-occurring TCRs were grouped with DBSCAN, and TCRdist sequence similarity was added when clustering was performed within HLA-allele-positive subsets. Repertoires with fewer than 30,000 or more than 120,000 public chains, plus five repertoires with anomalous nucleotide sharing, were excluded from co-occurrence clustering. What TCRdb holds here is the immuneACCESS table cut down to in-frame rearrangements. Part of the clones is not present; checked against another copy, under half of the missing clones reflect an unresolved V gene, and the others are unexplained. The V and J calls and clone size come from that table; D and trimming were worked out from the DNA. Within this sample are 100,000 or so clones, with about 81% of them counted one time only. About 2.2% of the sample lies in the top ten.

On the study overall, not on this receptor specifically: A later analysis reported that several top co-occurrence clusters appeared linked to parvovirus B19, influenza, CMV and Epstein-Barr virus. An association between a missense DCLRE1C variant and V-gene and J-gene trimming of TCR beta chains was found in a later genetic analysis and replicated in an independent cohort. A cluster of highly shared sequence variants was judged likely to represent a technical artifact of the sequencing pipeline. Because HLA typing was unavailable for some donors at each locus, only the typed subset was used in association tests. The presence/absence analyses assumed that sequencing depth was roughly uniform across donors, and that assumption may not be true. Linkage disequilibrium might explain the correlated functional status among segregating V segments, but an unknown experimental factor could not be excluded. When HLA alleles, especially DR and DQ, strongly co-occurred, attributing TCR associations to individual alleles was difficult. The authors suggested that the approach could potentially be extended to other disease states and immunological phenotypes. A few of the identified cytomegalovirus-associated TCR beta chains were confirmed in vitro to be specific for cytomegalovirus antigens. For the cohort, immune exposure information was limited to CMV serostatus. According to a later analysis, TCR association rates differed among HLA loci, with DRB1 alleles showing the most associated TCRs and HLA-C alleles showing the fewest. The 87-base-pair reads could not distinguish some IMGT-functional V segments, including TRBV6-2 and TRBV6-3, so those segments were excluded. In a later genetic analysis, fewer N-insertions in productive TCRs were reported among donors in an Asian-associated ancestry cluster than the roughly 640-donor mean. Broadly in line with IMGT annotations, most TCR beta V segments showed up in productive rearrangements about 90% or about 30% of the time in an earlier analysis of 587 of the donors. In both the original and validation cohorts, the classifier was reported to diagnose cytomegalovirus status with high specificity and sensitivity. In a later analysis, HLA-associated TCR beta chains showed more clonal expansion and lower generation probabilities than non-associated chains that were equally common. According to a later analysis, most CMV-associated TCR beta chains appeared to be HLA-restricted, and the HLA associations seemed to be driven largely by CMV exposure. Approximately 18 rarely observed V segments, including chromosome 9 orphons, were excluded from the earlier analysis of several hundred of the donors because counts were too low. In this cohort, only TCR beta chains were sequenced, and detectable features were limited by the absence of alpha or paired-chain data. The study gave a list of 150 to 200 TCR beta chains associated with cytomegalovirus. At a false discovery rate of 0.05, a later analysis linked under 20,000 TCR beta sequences to specific HLA alleles. A further reported finding was that TCR beta sequences accurately predicted the HLA-A and HLA-B alleles for most subjects in the first cohort. Most TCR sequences were observed very rarely across donors, whereas some public TCRs were present in many individuals.

The cohort was made up of approximately 670 healthy bone marrow donors. All cohort members were sampled while nominally healthy, although unrecorded immune exposures were likely present. The donor tested CMV seronegative and was one of the 352 seronegative cohort members. Each donor provided a peripheral blood sample, and peripheral blood mononuclear cells were used for TCR beta sequencing. Genomic DNA extraction from the blood cell samples was performed with the Qiagen DNeasy Blood Extraction Kit. Recombination joined TRBV7-8 with TRBJ1-2; 10 middle bases align to TRBD1. This receptor was taken from a man between 25 and 39 years old in good health and CMV-seronegative. The sequenced material came from PBMCs. At the DNA level, the sequence is TGTGCCAGCAGCTCGCGGACAGGGGGATATGGCTACACCTTC. Translation gives CASSSRTGGYGYTF.